One sample yielded the 3 T cell receptor beta chains listed below, sequenced in a study of monozygotic twins with inflammatory bowel disease. TCRdb reprocessed the 5' RACE reads and reports one entry per CDR3 protein, with no DNA. This sample's table reports approximately 380,000 distinct CDR3 sequences. What was sequenced was blood. These receptor sequences come from a human donor with ulcerative colitis or Crohn's disease, or a healthy co-twin of an affected twin (not recorded which).

The V gene is TRBV4-2, the J gene TRBJ2-3; the TRBD2 assignment by TCRdb is unverifiable without DNA. Germline CDR1 LGHNA, CDR2 YNFKEQ. This CDR3 spans 15 amino acids. CDR3 residues: CASSFPRAWTDTQYF.

This chain uses TRBV12-3 or TRBV12-4 with TRBJ1-1; TCRdb proposes TRBD1, but this gene call is untestable without DNA. The CDR3 runs to 13 residues. The CDR3: CASSLGDNTEAFF.

This chain's CDR3 is CASRIGGASYNEQFF. The chain employs TRBV10-2 and TRBJ2-1; TCRdb gives TRBD1 as the D gene, but with no DNA this cannot be confirmed. This CDR3 has 15 residues. In germline, CDR1 is WSHSY, CDR2 SAAADI.